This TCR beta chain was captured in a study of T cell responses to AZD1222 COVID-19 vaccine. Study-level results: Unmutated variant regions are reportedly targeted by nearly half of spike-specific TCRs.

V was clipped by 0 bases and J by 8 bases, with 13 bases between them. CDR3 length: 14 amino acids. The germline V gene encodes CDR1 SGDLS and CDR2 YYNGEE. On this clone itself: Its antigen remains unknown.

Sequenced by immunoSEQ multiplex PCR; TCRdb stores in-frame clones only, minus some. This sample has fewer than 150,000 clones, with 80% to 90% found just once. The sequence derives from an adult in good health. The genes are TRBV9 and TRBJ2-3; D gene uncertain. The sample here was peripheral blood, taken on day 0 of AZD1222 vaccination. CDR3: CASSVVGIDSTQYF. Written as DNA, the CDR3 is TGTGCCAGCAGCGTAGTAGGTATCGACTCTACGCAGTATTTT.